The sequence of this TCR beta chain was determined in a study of human T cells and chemical hapten exposure. General study findings and limits: PT1 expanded TCR counts and patch test score were linked, and their correlation was positive. Alopecia was present in the donors, so their immune response may differ from healthy people's. Versus controls, expanded TCRs had significantly more large CDR3 similarity clusters.

CDR3 length: 15 residues. Deletions cut 0 bases from V and 5 bases from J, with 13 bases between. Germline V gives CDR1 DFQATT, CDR2 SNEGSKA (reference sequence). From the RACE reads, TCRdb called clonotypes with MiXCR, one entry per CDR3 protein. Seen here are around 100,000 distinct CDR3 sequences, 9.5% to 14% observed once, and the top ten hold under 4%. Time point reported: pre-sensitization, week 0. The treatment denotes: therapeutic diphenylcyclopropenone sensitization with weekly scalp DPC. On this clonotype itself: What it recognizes is unknown. A much larger clone is a single base away; this may be a read error.

The source of this sequence is a woman between 55 and 75 years old with alopecia areata. Some clones in this sample may be carry-over from other donors' samples. The specimen was whole blood, collected in connection with sensitization to the hapten diphenylcyclopropenone (DPC). This chain connects TRBV20-1 to TRBJ2-2, with a weak D call TRBD2 (5 bases). Here the CDR3 reads CSARDPERGTGELFF. DNA for the CDR3: TGCAGTGCTAGAGATCCTGAAAGAGGGACCGGGGAGCTGTTTTTT.